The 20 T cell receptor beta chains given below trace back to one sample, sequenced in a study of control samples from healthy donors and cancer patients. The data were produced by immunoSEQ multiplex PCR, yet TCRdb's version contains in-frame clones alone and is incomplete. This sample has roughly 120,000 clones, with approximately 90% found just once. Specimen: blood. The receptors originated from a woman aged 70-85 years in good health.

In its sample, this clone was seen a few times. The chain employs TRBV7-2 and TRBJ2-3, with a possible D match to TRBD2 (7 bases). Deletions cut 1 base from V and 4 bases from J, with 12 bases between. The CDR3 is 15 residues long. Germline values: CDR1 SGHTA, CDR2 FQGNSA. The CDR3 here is CASSLVVGGPDTQYF. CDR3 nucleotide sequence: TGTGCCAGCAGCTTAGTAGTCGGGGGGCCAGATACGCAGTATTTT.

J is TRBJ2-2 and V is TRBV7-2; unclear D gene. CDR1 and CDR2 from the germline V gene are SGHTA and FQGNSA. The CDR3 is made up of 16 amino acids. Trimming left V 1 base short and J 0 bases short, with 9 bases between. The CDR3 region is CASSLVAGANTGELFF. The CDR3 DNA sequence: TGTGCCAGCAGCTTAGTGGCAGGCGCGAACACCGGGGAGCTGTTTTTT.

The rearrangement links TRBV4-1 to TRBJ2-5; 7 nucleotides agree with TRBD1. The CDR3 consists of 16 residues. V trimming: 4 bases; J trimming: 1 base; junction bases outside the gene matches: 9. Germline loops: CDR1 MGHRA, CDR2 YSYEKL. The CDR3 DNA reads TGCGCCAGCAGCCTACCTCCGACAGGGACCCAAGAGACCCAGTACTTC. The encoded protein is CASSLPPTGTQETQYF.

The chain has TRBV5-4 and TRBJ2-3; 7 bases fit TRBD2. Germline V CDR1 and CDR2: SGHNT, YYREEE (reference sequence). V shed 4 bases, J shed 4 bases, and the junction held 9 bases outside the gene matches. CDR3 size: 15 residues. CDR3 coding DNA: TGTGCCAGCAGCCTGGCGGGGGTCCTCTCAGATACGCAGTATTTT. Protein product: CASSLAGVLSDTQYF.

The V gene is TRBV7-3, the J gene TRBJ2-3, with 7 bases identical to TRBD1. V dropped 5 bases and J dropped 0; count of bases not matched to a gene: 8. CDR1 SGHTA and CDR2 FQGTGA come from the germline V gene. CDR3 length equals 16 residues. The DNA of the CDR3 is TGTGCCAGCAGCCCTTCGGGACAGACTAGCACAGATACGCAGTATTTT. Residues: CASSPSGQTSTDTQYF.

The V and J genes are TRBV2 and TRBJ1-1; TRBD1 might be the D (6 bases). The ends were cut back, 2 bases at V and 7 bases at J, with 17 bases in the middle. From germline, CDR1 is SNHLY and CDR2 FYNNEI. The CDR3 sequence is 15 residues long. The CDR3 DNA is TGTGCCAGCAGTGAAATGGGCAGGGTACAGGGTGAAGCTTTCTTT. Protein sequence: CASSEMGRVQGEAFF.

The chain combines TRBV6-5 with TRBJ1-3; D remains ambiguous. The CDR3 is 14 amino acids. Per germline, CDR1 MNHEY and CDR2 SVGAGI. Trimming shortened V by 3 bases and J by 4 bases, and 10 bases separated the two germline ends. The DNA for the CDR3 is TGTGCCAGCAGTTATTCGGACGGAGGAAACACCATATATTTT. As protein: CASSYSDGGNTIYF.

CDR3: CASSAQTGTGTYGYTF. The CDR3, as DNA: TGTGCCAGCAGTGCCCAAACCGGGACAGGGACCTATGGCTACACCTTC. This rearrangement joins TRBV27 to TRBJ1-2, with 9 bases identical to TRBD1. After removal of 5 bases from V and 4 bases from J, the junction contained 11 bases not matched to a gene. Germline V gene data show CDR1 as MNHEY and CDR2 as SMNVEV (reference sequence). The CDR3 runs to 16 residues.

The CDR3 DNA is TGCAGTGCACTCAACAATGAGCAGTTCTTC. Protein product: CSALNNEQFF. V is TRBV20-1 and J is TRBJ2-1; D not certain. Trimming removed 6 bases from V and 5 bases from J, with 5 bases in between. Germline CDR1 DFQATT, CDR2 SNEGSKA (reference sequence). The CDR3 is made up of 10 amino acids.

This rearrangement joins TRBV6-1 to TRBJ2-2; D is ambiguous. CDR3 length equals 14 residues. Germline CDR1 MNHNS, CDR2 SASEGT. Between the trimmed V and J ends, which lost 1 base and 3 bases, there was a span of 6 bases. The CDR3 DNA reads TGTGCCAGCAGTGAAGGTATCGACACCGGGGAGCTGTTTTTT. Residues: CASSEGIDTGELFF.

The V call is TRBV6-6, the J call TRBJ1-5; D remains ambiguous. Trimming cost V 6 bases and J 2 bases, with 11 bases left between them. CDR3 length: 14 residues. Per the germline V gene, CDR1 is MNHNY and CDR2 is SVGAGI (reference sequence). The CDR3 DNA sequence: TGTGCCAGCAGACCTAAAGCGGGCAATCAGCCCCAGCATTTT. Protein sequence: CASRPKAGNQPQHF.

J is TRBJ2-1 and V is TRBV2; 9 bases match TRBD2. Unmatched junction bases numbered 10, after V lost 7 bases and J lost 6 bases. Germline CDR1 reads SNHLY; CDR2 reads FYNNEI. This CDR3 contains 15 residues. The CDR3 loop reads CASTVGLAGRNEQFF. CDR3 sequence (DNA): TGTGCCAGCACCGTCGGGCTAGCGGGGCGCAATGAGCAGTTCTTC.

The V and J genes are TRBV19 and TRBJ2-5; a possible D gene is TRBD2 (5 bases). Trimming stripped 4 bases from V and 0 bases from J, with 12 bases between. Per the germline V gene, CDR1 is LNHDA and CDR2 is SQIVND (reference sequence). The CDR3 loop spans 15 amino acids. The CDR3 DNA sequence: TGTGCCAGTAGTAGAGGGCTAGTGAACCAAGAGACCCAGTACTTC. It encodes CASSRGLVNQETQYF.

The CDR3 loop is CAFNSGEGYGYTF. CDR3 sequence (DNA): TGTGCCTTCAACTCTGGGGAGGGATATGGCTACACCTTC. J is TRBJ1-2 and V is TRBV10-3; D gene unclear. V gave up 11 bases and J gave up 5 bases, with 18 bases separating them. Germline lookup yields CDR1 ENHRY and CDR2 SYGVKD. CDR3 length equals 13 residues.

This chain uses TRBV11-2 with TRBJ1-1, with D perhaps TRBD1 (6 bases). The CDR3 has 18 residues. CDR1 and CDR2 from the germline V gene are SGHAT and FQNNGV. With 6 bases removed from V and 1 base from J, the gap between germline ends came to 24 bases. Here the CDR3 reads CASSSSTGTSNRNTEAFF. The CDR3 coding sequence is TGTGCCAGCAGTAGTTCCACCGGGACAAGCAACCGGAACACTGAAGCTTTCTTT. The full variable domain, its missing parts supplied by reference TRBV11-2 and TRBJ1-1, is EAGVAQSPRYKIIEKRQSVAFWCNPISGHATLYWYQQILGQGPKLLIQFQNNGVVDDSQLPKDRFSAERLKGVDSTLKIQPAKLEDSAVYLCASSSSTGTSNRNTEAFFGQGTRLTVV.

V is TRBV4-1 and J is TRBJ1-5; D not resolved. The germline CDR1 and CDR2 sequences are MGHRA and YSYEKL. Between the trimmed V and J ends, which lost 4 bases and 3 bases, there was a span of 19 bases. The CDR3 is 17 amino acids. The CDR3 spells CASSLSQVMGYNQPQHF. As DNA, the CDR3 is TGCGCCAGCAGCCTTTCGCAAGTGATGGGTTACAATCAGCCCCAGCATTTT.

The CDR3 coding sequence is TGTGCCAGCAGCCAAAAGGGTAGCGGGGGGTATGAGCAGTTCTTC. Translating it yields CASSQKGSGGYEQFF. The rearrangement links TRBV3-1 (or the pseudogene TRBV3-2) to TRBJ2-1; 10 positions agree with TRBD2. This CDR3 is built from 15 residues. J was trimmed by 8 bases and V by 2 bases; bases with no gene match: 6. Germline V gene sequence: CDR1 LGHDT, CDR2 YNNKEL (reference sequence).

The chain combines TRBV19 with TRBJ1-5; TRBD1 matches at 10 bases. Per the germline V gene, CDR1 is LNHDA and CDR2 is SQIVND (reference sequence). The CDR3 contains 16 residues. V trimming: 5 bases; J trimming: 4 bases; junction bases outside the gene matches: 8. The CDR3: CASSFSDRGLNQPQHF. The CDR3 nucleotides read TGTGCCAGTAGTTTTTCCGACAGGGGGCTAAATCAGCCCCAGCATTTT.

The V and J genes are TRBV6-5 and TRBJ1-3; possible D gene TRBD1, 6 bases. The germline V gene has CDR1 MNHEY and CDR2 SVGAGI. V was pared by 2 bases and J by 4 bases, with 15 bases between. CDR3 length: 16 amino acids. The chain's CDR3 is CASSYIGGGAGNTIYF. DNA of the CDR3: TGTGCCAGCAGTTACATCGGAGGGGGTGCGGGAAACACCATATATTTT.

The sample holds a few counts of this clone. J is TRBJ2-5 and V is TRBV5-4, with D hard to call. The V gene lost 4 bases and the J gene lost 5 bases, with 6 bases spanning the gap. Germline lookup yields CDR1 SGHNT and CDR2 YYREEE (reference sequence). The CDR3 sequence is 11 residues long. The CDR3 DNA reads TGTGCCAGCAGCCTTATGGAGACCCAGTACTTC. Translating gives CASSLMETQYF. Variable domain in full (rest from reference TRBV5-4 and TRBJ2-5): ETGVTQSPTHLIKTRGQQVTLRCSSQSGHNTVSWYQQALGQGPQFIFQYYREEENGRGNFPPRFSGLQFPNYSSELNVNALELDDSALYLCASSLMETQYFGPGTRLLVL.